The clone carrying this T cell receptor (beta chain) was found a few times. The target antigen is unknown. This specimen comes from a study of CD8+CD57+ T cells in acquired aplastic anemia. Study-wide context: Sequencing produced an average of about 11 million reads per healthy donor for CD4+ cells.

Study observations and caveats: With respect to CD8+ Simpson's diversity, patients and controls did not differ significantly.

Trimming pared 4 bases from V and 4 bases from J, leaving 13 bases between. This CDR3 has 14 residues. The V gene's germline CDR1 is SGHAT and CDR2 FQNNGV. Both TCR beta VDJ combination and CDR3 sequence profiling were carried out. Genomic DNA was the template for this profiling. Each CDR3 protein gets one entry after TCRdb re-called the reads with MiXCR. Among more than 40,000 distinct CDR3 sequences listed, over 60% were seen once. Material: sorted CD4+, CD8+, or CD8+CD57+ T cells (not recorded which) from PBMCs. The chain joins TRBV11-2 to TRBJ1-2; D gene ambiguous. This TCR came from a human donor in good health, serving as a control. The CDR3 here is CASSSGPFGYGYTF. The CDR3 nucleotides read TGTGCCAGCAGCTCCGGACCTTTTGGCTATGGCTACACCTTC.